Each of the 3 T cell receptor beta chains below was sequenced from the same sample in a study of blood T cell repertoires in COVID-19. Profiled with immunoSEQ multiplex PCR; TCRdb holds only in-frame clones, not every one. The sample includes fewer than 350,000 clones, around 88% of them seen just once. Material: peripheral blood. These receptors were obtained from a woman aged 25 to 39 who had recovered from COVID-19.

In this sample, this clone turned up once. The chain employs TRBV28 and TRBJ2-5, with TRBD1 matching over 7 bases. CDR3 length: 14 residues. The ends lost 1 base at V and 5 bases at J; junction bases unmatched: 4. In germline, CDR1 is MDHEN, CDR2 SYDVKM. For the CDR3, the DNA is TGTGCCAGCAGTTTATTTGCCAGGGGGGAGACCCAGTACTTC. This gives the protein CASSLFARGETQYF.

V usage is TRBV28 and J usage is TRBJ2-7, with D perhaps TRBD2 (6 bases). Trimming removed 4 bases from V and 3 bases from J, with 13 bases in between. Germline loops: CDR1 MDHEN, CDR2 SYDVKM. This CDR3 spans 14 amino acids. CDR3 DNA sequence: TGTGCCAGCAGTTCGACTAGTTCCAGCTACGAGCAGTACTTC. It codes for CASSSTSSSYEQYF.

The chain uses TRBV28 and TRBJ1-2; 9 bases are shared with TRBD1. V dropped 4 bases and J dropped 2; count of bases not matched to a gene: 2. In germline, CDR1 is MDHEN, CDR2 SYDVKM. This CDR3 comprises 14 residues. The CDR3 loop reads CASSSGQGNYGYTF. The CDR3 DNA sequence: TGTGCCAGCAGTTCAGGACAGGGGAACTATGGCTACACCTTC.